The clone carrying this T cell receptor beta chain was recorded once. The sample originates from a study of blood T cell repertoires in COVID-19. Overall study: COVID-19 samples from acute and convalescent phases originated in the United States, Italy and Spain. Sources were T cells, B-cell-depleted T cells, or PBMCs; the material itself was cDNA or gDNA.

In the study's own analysis: Estimates of nucleated cell counts were drawn from the amplification of reference gene primers. Produced via immunoSEQ multiplex PCR; TCRdb's table is partial and in-frame only. The DNA gave D and trimming, while V, J and clone size come from that table. This table holds 120,000 to 150,000 clones, about 91% found once. Sequenced sample: peripheral blood. This clonotype was sampled from a woman aged 45 to 65 with acute or convalescent COVID-19.

CDR3 nucleotide sequence: TGCAGTGCTAGTATTGGCGCGGGAGGGAGTAGATACAATGAGCAGTTCTTC. Its protein is CSASIGAGGSRYNEQFF. The genes are TRBV20-1 and TRBJ2-1; 9 nucleotides agree with TRBD2. Germline lookup yields CDR1 DFQATT and CDR2 SNEGSKA (reference sequence). Germline trimming cut 3 bases from V and 4 bases from J; bases unmatched to any gene: 13. The CDR3 has 17 residues.